The 25 T cell receptor beta chains below all came from one sample that was sequenced in a study of cytomegalovirus exposure and HLA in healthy donors. Both 60 Vbeta primers and 13 Jbeta primers went into the PCR. The repertoire was sequenced with immunoSEQ multiplex PCR; TCRdb's copy has only in-frame clones and lacks some. The sample comprises around 140,000 clones, 75% of which are singletons, and 6% to 8.5% rests with the top ten. Sequencing was done on a sample of PBMCs. These TCRs come from a man aged 30 to 45 in good health and CMV-seronegative.

The chain employs TRBV11-2 and TRBJ2-5, with D tentatively TRBD1 (5 bases). The CDR3 has 15 amino acids. Per the germline V gene, CDR1 is SGHAT and CDR2 is FQNNGV. V lost 1 base, J lost 3 bases, and 12 bases lay in between. The CDR3 here is CASSLGWTPKETQYF. Written as DNA, the CDR3 is TGTGCCAGCAGCTTAGGCTGGACACCGAAAGAGACCCAGTACTTC. Looking up the rest from reference TRBV11-2 and TRBJ2-5 gives the full variable domain: EAGVAQSPRYKIIEKRQSVAFWCNPISGHATLYWYQQILGQGPKLLIQFQNNGVVDDSQLPKDRFSAERLKGVDSTLKIQPAKLEDSAVYLCASSLGWTPKETQYFGPGTRLLVL.

The V gene is TRBV5-1, the J gene TRBJ1-1; TRBD1 is a possible D gene (6 bases). The germline CDR1 and CDR2 sequences are SGHRS and YFSETQ. The V and J ends lost 5 bases and 8 bases respectively, with 13 bases between them. The CDR3 is made up of 12 amino acids. CDR3 bases: TGCGCCAGCAGTTCACTAAGGGGGGAAGCTTTCTTT. This codes for CASSSLRGEAFF.

The chain combines TRBV6-5 with TRBJ2-1; D might be TRBD2 (5 bases). This CDR3 has 13 amino acids. CDR1 and CDR2 from the germline V gene are MNHEY and SVGAGI. Trimming removed 2 bases at V and 10 bases at J, with 12 bases between. This CDR3 reads CASSYPPGVEQFF. As DNA, the CDR3 is TGTGCCAGCAGTTACCCACCCGGGGTGGAGCAGTTCTTC.

The chain couples TRBV6-1 to TRBJ2-5; TRBD2 matches 11 bases. CDR3 size: 15 residues. Losses at the gene ends were 6 bases for V and 2 bases for J; bases not matched to a gene: 5. The germline CDR1 and CDR2 sequences are MNHNS and SASEGT. CDR3 region: CASRDRLAGQETQYF. Here the CDR3 DNA reads TGTGCCAGCAGGGACAGACTAGCGGGGCAAGAGACCCAGTACTTC.

The sample holds a few counts of this clone. This rearrangement joins TRBV29-1 to TRBJ1-1, with D perhaps TRBD1 (5 bases). The V and J ends lost 4 bases and 4 bases respectively, with 13 bases between them. This CDR3 has 13 residues. Germline V CDR1 and CDR2: SQVTM, ANQGSEA. The CDR3 here is CSVGDGGSTEAFF. CDR3 nucleotide sequence: TGCAGCGTTGGGGACGGGGGGAGCACTGAAGCTTTCTTT.

This rearrangement joins TRBV19 to TRBJ1-6; D gene uncertain. CDR1 is LNHDA and CDR2 is SQIVND in the germline V gene (reference sequence). V gave up 1 base and J gave up 4 bases, with 11 bases separating them. This CDR3 contains 16 residues. CDR3 sequence: CASSIGPPRYNSPLHF. The CDR3 DNA follows: TGTGCCAGTAGTATAGGCCCGCCACGGTATAATTCACCCCTCCACTTT.

V usage is TRBV4-1 and J usage is TRBJ2-7, with 8 positions matching TRBD2. The germline gives CDR1 MGHRA, CDR2 YSYEKL. The CDR3 contains 15 residues. Losses at the gene ends were 1 base for V and 1 base for J; bases not matched to a gene: 3. For the CDR3, the DNA is TGCGCCAGCAGCCAAGGAGCGGGAGCTTCCTACGAGCAGTACTTC. It translates to CASSQGAGASYEQYF.

The rearrangement joins TRBV28 to TRBJ1-1, with a weak D call TRBD1 (6 bases). Germline V lookup: CDR1 MDHEN, CDR2 SYDVKM. The CDR3 extends over 11 amino acids. The V end was cut by 11 bases, the J end by 5 bases, with 12 bases between. CDR3 in DNA: TGTGCCCTCAGGGGTGGAACTGAAGCTTTCTTT. Residues: CALRGGTEAFF.

This clone was counted between two and nine times. The chain couples TRBV5-4 to TRBJ2-3; 7 bases are a match to TRBD2. CDR3 size: 17 residues. Germline V gene lookup returns CDR1 SGHNT and CDR2 YYREEE (reference sequence). Trimming cost V 4 bases and J 1 base; bases outside gene matches: 12. The CDR3 sequence is CASSGGGRIPGTDTQYF. The CDR3 DNA sequence: TGTGCCAGCAGCGGGGGGGGTAGGATTCCGGGCACAGATACGCAGTATTTT. The full variable domain, rest sourced from reference TRBV5-4 and TRBJ2-3, is ETGVTQSPTHLIKTRGQQVTLRCSSQSGHNTVSWYQQALGQGPQFIFQYYREEENGRGNFPPRFSGLQFPNYSSELNVNALELDDSALYLCASSGGGRIPGTDTQYFGPGTRLTVL.

The J gene is TRBJ2-7, the V gene TRBV5-1, with D possibly TRBD1 on 6 matching bases. The length of the CDR3 is 16 residues. The germline gives CDR1 SGHRS, CDR2 YFSETQ. V lost 1 base and J lost 2, with 16 bases in between. Here the CDR3 DNA reads TGCGCCAGCAGCTTGTTAGAGGGAGAGGGGGCCTACGAGCAGTACTTC. This codes for CASSLLEGEGAYEQYF.

This clone was counted between two and nine times. The chain uses TRBV6-6 and TRBJ1-2; D unresolved. V lost 0 bases, J lost 7 bases, and 9 bases lay in between. There are 13 residues in the CDR3. The germline CDR1 and CDR2 sequences are MNHNY and SVGAGI (reference sequence). The CDR3: CASSYSNGPGYTF. CDR3 DNA sequence: TGTGCCAGCAGTTACTCGAACGGTCCTGGCTACACCTTC.

V gene TRBV28 combines with J gene TRBJ1-2; the D gene is possibly TRBD1 (5 bases). The CDR3 contains 13 residues. Trimming pared 10 bases from V and 3 bases from J, leaving 15 bases between. Germline-derived CDR1 and CDR2 are MDHEN and SYDVKM. CDR3 in DNA: TGTGCCACCTGGTCGGGGGAGCACTATGGCTACACCTTC. Its protein is CATWSGEHYGYTF.

V usage is TRBV25-1 and J usage is TRBJ2-4; TRBD2 agrees at 10 bases. Germline V gene data show CDR1 as MGHDK and CDR2 as SYGVNS. V shed 3 bases and J 3 bases; nucleotides not matched to a gene: 5. This CDR3 contains 16 residues. The CDR3 loop is CASSDGTSAFKNIQYF. The CDR3 DNA follows: TGTGCCAGCAGTGATGGGACTAGCGCGTTCAAAAACATTCAGTACTTC.

This clone has more than one count but fewer than ten. V and J are TRBV18 and TRBJ2-1; 12 bases are shared with TRBD2. V lost 4 bases and J lost 8; bases outside the gene matches: 3. The CDR3 length is 14 residues. Germline loops: CDR1 KGHSH, CDR2 LQKENI. CDR3 in amino acids: CASSRTSGNDEQFF. The CDR3, as DNA: TGTGCCAGCTCACGGACTAGCGGGAACGATGAGCAGTTCTTC.

V gene TRBV11-3 combines with J gene TRBJ2-3; the match to TRBD2 covers 7 bases. V shed 1 base, J shed 3 bases, and the junction held 4 bases outside the gene matches. This CDR3 has 15 residues. Germline-derived CDR1 and CDR2 are SGHNT and YENEEA. This CDR3 is CASSLGTSKTDTQYF. CDR3 nucleotide sequence: TGTGCCAGCAGCTTAGGGACTAGTAAGACAGATACGCAGTATTTT.

By share, this clone ranks as medium-sized (0.01 to 0.1%). V and J are TRBV27 and TRBJ1-1, with 10 bases lining up with TRBD1. Germline V CDR1 and CDR2: MNHEY, SMNVEV (reference sequence). V was pared by 7 bases and J by 6 bases, with 8 bases of the junction left unmatched. CDR3 length: 14 residues. The CDR3 sequence: CASTKTGGKPEAFF. In DNA form, the CDR3 reads TGTGCCAGCACCAAGACAGGGGGCAAACCTGAAGCTTTCTTT.

The rearrangement joins TRBV29-1 to TRBJ2-5; D is perhaps TRBD1 (6 bases). V lost 3 bases to trimming and J lost 5 bases, with 7 bases between them. The CDR3 consists of 11 residues. Germline values: CDR1 SQVTM, CDR2 ANQGSEA. DNA of the CDR3: TGCAGCGTTGAGCAGGGGGAGACCCAGTACTTC. Its protein is CSVEQGETQYF.

This sequence joins TRBV11-3 and TRBJ1-1; 7 nucleotides align to TRBD1. The CDR3 length is 14 residues. Germline loops: CDR1 SGHNT, CDR2 YENEEA. V shed 5 bases, J shed 4 bases, and the junction held 7 bases outside the gene matches. CDR3: CASSPDRWGTEAFF. The CDR3 DNA follows: TGTGCCAGCAGCCCGGACAGGTGGGGCACTGAAGCTTTCTTT.

V usage is TRBV28 and J usage is TRBJ2-5; no reliable D call. V was shortened by 3 bases and J by 5 bases, with 7 bases between the two germline ends. The germline V gene encodes CDR1 MDHEN and CDR2 SYDVKM. There are 12 residues in the CDR3. CDR3: CASSFNRETQYF. The CDR3 coding sequence is TGTGCCAGCAGTTTTAACCGGGAGACCCAGTACTTC.

The chain recombines TRBV5-1 with TRBJ2-1; the D is unclear. V was clipped by 0 bases and J by 2 bases, with 6 bases between them. CDR1 SGHRS and CDR2 YFSETQ come from the germline V gene. There are 14 residues in the CDR3. The CDR3 loop reads CASSLGPPYNEQFF. The DNA for the CDR3 is TGCGCCAGCAGCTTGGGGCCTCCCTACAATGAGCAGTTCTTC. The whole variable domain, filled in from reference TRBV5-1 and TRBJ2-1, reads KAGVTQTPRYLIKTRGQQVTLSCSPISGHRSVSWYQQTPGQGLQFLFEYFSETQRNKGNFPGRFSGRQFSNSRSEMNVSTLELGDSALYLCASSLGPPYNEQFFGPGTRLTVL.

The J gene is TRBJ2-1, the V gene TRBV18; 7 bases are a match to TRBD1. Germline-derived CDR1 and CDR2 are KGHSH and LQKENI. The CDR3 has 15 amino acids. The trim removed 4 bases at V and 4 bases at J, leaving 7 bases unmatched. The CDR3 region has the DNA TGTGCCAGCTCACGACCCGGGACAGCTTACAATGAGCAGTTCTTC. This translates into CASSRPGTAYNEQFF.

In this sample, this clone turned up a few times. The chain joins TRBV7-2 to TRBJ2-1, with 9 bases identical to TRBD2. CDR1 is SGHTA and CDR2 is FQGNSA in the germline V gene. The CDR3 has 15 amino acids. The V and J ends lost 5 bases and 7 bases, in that order; junction bases with no gene match: 9. The CDR3 coding sequence is TGTGCCAGCAGCATAGAAGGACTAGCGACTAATGAGCAGTTCTTC. The encoded protein is CASSIEGLATNEQFF.

This clone was seen only a few times. V gene TRBV27 combines with J gene TRBJ2-7, with D possibly TRBD2 on 5 matching bases. CDR1 MNHEY and CDR2 SMNVEV come from the germline V gene (reference sequence). Trimming cost V 5 bases and J 1 base, with 21 bases left between them. The CDR3 spans 17 residues. The CDR3 nucleotides are TGTGCCAGCAGTCAGGCGGGCCTGGATTGGAGATCCTACGAGCAGTACTTC. It translates to CASSQAGLDWRSYEQYF.

This sequence joins TRBV2 and TRBJ2-1, with D perhaps matching TRBD2 (6 bases). V was trimmed by 5 bases and J by 9 bases, leaving 14 bases between them. In germline, CDR1 is SNHLY, CDR2 FYNNEI. The CDR3 consists of 13 residues. The CDR3 sequence: CASSSGLTGEQFF. The CDR3 DNA reads TGTGCCAGCAGTTCGGGACTCACGGGTGAGCAGTTCTTC.

A few counts support this clone. The chain is built from TRBV29-1 and TRBJ2-7, with 7 nucleotides matching TRBD2. V lost 4 bases, J lost 2 bases, and 5 bases stayed unmatched. Germline assignment: CDR1 SQVTM and CDR2 ANQGSEA. The CDR3 sequence is 13 residues long. The CDR3 reads CSVGGSTAYEQYF. The CDR3 DNA reads as TGCAGCGTTGGCGGGAGCACTGCCTACGAGCAGTACTTC.